This T cell receptor (beta chain) was found in a study of blood T cell repertoires in COVID-19. The CDR3 spans 17 residues. CDR1 and CDR2 from the germline V gene are SEHNR and FQNEAQ (reference sequence). V lost 0 bases and J 10 bases, leaving 19 bases between the germline ends. The method was immunoSEQ multiplex PCR; TCRdb's version includes in-frame clones alone and lacks a portion of them. This sample has 210,000 or so clones; roughly four fifths occur once, and the top ten carry 5% to 6.5%. The receptor was isolated from an older woman with active or convalescent COVID-19. The V and J genes are TRBV7-9 and TRBJ1-6; D perhaps matches TRBD1 (6 bases). Sequenced input: peripheral blood. The CDR3 loop reads CASSLAQQGRVKSPLHF. For the CDR3, the DNA is TGTGCCAGCAGCTTAGCCCAACAGGGTAGGGTCAAGTCACCCCTCCACTTT. The full variable domain, in which reference TRBV7-9 and TRBJ1-6 provide the parts outside the CDR3, is DTGVSQNPRHKITKRGQNVTFRCDPISEHNRLYWYRQTLGQGPEFLTYFQNEAQLEKSRLLSDRFSAERPKGSFSTLEIQRTEQGDSAMYLCASSLAQQGRVKSPLHFGNGTRLTVT.